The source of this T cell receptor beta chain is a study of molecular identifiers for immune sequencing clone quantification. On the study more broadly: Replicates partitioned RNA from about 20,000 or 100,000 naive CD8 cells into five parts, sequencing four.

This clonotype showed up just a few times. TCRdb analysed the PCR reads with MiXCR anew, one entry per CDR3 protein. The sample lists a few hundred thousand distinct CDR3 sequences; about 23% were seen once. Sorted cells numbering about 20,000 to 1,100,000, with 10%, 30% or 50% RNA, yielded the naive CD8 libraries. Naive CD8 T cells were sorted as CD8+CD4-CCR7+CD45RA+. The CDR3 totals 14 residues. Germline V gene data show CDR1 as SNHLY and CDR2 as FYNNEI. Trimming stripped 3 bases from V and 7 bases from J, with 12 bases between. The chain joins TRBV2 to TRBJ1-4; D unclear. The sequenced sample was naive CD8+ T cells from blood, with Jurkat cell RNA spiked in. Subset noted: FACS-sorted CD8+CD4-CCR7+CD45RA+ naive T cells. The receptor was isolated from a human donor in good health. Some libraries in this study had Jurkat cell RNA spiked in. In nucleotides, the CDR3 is TGTGCCAGCAGTGACGAAACATACCTTGAAAAACTGTTTTTT. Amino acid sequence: CASSDETYLEKLFF.